A single sample is the source of the 10 T cell receptor beta chains below, sequenced in a study of T cell responses to AZD1222 COVID-19 vaccine. Only in-frame clones appear in the TCRdb table, and some are missing; sequencing was by immunoSEQ multiplex PCR. This sample has 200,000 to 250,000 clones; around 94% occur once, and the top ten carry roughly 1.8%. Material: peripheral blood, obtained 28 days after the second dose of the MenACWY control vaccine. The receptors were sampled from an adult who received the MenACWY meningococcal vaccine as a control.

The chain employs TRBV3-1 (or the pseudogene TRBV3-2) and TRBJ1-2; 8 positions agree with TRBD1. Germline values: CDR1 LGHDT, CDR2 YNNKEL (reference sequence). V shed 1 base and J 3 bases; nucleotides not matched to a gene: 4. The CDR3 covers 15 residues. The CDR3, as DNA: TGTGCCAGCAGCCAAGGTCCAGGGGGCCACTATGGCTACACCTTC. As protein: CASSQGPGGHYGYTF.

DNA for the CDR3: TGTGCCAGCGCGGACTCCTACGAGCAGTACTTC. This sequence encodes CASADSYEQYF. This chain connects TRBV28 to TRBJ2-7; D is unclear. CDR3 length equals 11 residues. The germline CDR1 and CDR2 sequences are MDHEN and SYDVKM. Trimming cost V 8 bases and J 0 bases, with 5 bases left between them.

The chain links TRBV28 to TRBJ1-2; TRBD1 matches at 8 bases. Unmatched junction bases numbered 8, after V lost 4 bases and J lost 4 bases. The germline gives CDR1 MDHEN, CDR2 SYDVKM. The length of the CDR3 is 15 residues. The CDR3 reads CASSSTGGIGYGYTF. The CDR3 region has the DNA TGTGCCAGCAGTTCCACAGGGGGTATAGGCTATGGCTACACCTTC.

The CDR3 DNA reads as TGTGCCAGCAGCTTAGCTGGTAGGGGGTTGATTTCCGGGGCCAACGTCCTGACTTTC. This translates into CASSLAGRGLISGANVLTF. This sequence joins TRBV7-8 and TRBJ2-6; possible D gene TRBD1, 6 bases. V lost 0 bases and J 4 bases, leaving 19 bases between the germline ends. CDR3 size: 19 residues. Germline V CDR1 and CDR2: SGHVS, FQNEAQ.

V and J are TRBV30 and TRBJ2-7; no definite D call. Germline V gene lookup returns CDR1 GTSNPN and CDR2 SVGIG (reference sequence). Trimming pared 1 base from V and 4 bases from J, leaving 11 bases between. The CDR3 is 13 residues long. CDR3 sequence reads: CAWSAHGAYEQYF. The CDR3 DNA reads as TGTGCCTGGAGTGCCCACGGAGCGTACGAGCAGTACTTC. The variable domain in full, completed from reference TRBV30 and TRBJ2-7, reads SQTIHQWPATLVQPVGSPLSLECTVEGTSNPNLYWYRQAAGRGLQLLFYSVGIGQISSEVPQNLSASRPQDRQFILSSKKLLLSDSGFYLCAWSAHGAYEQYFGPGTRLTVT.

This sequence joins TRBV25-1 and TRBJ1-4, with a weak D call TRBD1 (6 bases). Germline assignment: CDR1 MGHDK and CDR2 SYGVNS. The CDR3 length is 12 residues. V gave up 8 bases and J gave up 7 bases, with 11 bases separating them. The CDR3 reads CASRDMVEKLFF. CDR3 DNA sequence: TGTGCCAGCCGGGACATGGTTGAAAAACTGTTTTTT.

V is TRBV27 and J is TRBJ1-3; no reliable D call. The V gene's germline CDR1 is MNHEY and CDR2 SMNVEV (reference sequence). V lost 6 bases and J lost 0, with 6 bases in between. This CDR3 region has 13 residues. The chain's CDR3 is CASREHSGNTIYF. DNA of the CDR3: TGTGCCAGCAGGGAGCACTCTGGAAACACCATATATTTT.

V usage is TRBV9 and J usage is TRBJ2-7; 10 bases align to TRBD1. CDR3 length equals 15 residues. Germline V CDR1 and CDR2: SGDLS, YYNGEE. Losses at the gene ends were 2 bases for V and 5 bases for J; bases not matched to a gene: 7. The CDR3 is CASSVSGTGVHEQYF. CDR3 sequence (DNA): TGTGCCAGCAGCGTTTCCGGGACAGGGGTGCACGAGCAGTACTTC.

In its sample, this clone was seen a few times. V and J are TRBV6-2 or TRBV6-3 and TRBJ2-2, with D uncertain. The CDR3 has 17 residues. Per the germline V gene, CDR1 is MNHEY and CDR2 is SVGEGT. The V gene lost 6 bases and the J gene lost 0 bases, with 17 bases spanning the gap. CDR3 coding DNA: TGTGCCAGCAGCCGGCCCCCAGGTACCGCGAACACCGGGGAGCTGTTTTTT. This gives the protein CASSRPPGTANTGELFF.

This clone came up once. The rearrangement links TRBV5-1 to TRBJ2-6; D assignment may be TRBD1 or TRBD2 (5 bases each). CDR1 is SGHRS, CDR2 YFSETQ, per germline. With 4 bases removed from V and 2 bases from J, the gap between germline ends came to 13 bases. The CDR3 contains 16 residues. CDR3 amino acids: CASSAGPGTGANVLTF. CDR3 DNA: TGCGCCAGCAGCGCGGGCCCAGGGACTGGGGCCAACGTCCTGACTTTC.